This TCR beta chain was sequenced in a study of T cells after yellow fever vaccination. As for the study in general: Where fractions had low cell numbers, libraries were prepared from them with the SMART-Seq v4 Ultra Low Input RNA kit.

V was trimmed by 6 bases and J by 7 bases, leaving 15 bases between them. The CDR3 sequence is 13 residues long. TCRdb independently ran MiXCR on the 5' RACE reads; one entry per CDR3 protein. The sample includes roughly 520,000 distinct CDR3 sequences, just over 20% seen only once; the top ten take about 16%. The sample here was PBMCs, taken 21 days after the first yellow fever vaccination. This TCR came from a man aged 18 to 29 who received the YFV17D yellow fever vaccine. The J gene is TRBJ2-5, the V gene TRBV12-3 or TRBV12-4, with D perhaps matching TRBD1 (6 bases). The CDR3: CASRPGALGTQYF. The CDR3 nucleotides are TGTGCCAGCAGACCAGGGGCCCTCGGGACCCAGTACTTC.